This T cell receptor (beta chain) was captured by sequencing in a study of cytomegalovirus exposure and HLA in healthy donors. Study-wide findings and caveats: Later genetic work tied a missense DCLRE1C variant to beta-chain V and J trimming. Researchers catalogued roughly 150 TCR beta chains as cytomegalovirus-associated. In an earlier analysis, most TCR beta V segments were productive about 87% or about 30% of the time.

Germline loops: CDR1 GTSNPN, CDR2 SVGIG (reference sequence). Losses at the gene ends were 0 bases for V and 3 bases for J; bases not matched to a gene: 7. The CDR3 length is 15 residues. To note about this clone: Antigen: not known.

The PCR made use of 60 Vbeta and 13 Jbeta primers. TCRdb's table, derived via immunoSEQ multiplex PCR, lists solely in-frame clones and lacks some. The sample consists of under 150,000 clones, roughly 84% of them appearing once. The V call is TRBV30, the J call TRBJ1-1, with 7 bases fitting TRBD1. The TCR comes from a girl aged 2 to 10 in good health and CMV-seronegative. Material: PBMCs. CDR3 protein: CAWSVLDRADTEAFF. In DNA form, the CDR3 reads TGTGCCTGGAGTGTTCTTGACAGGGCTGACACTGAAGCTTTCTTT.